A single T cell receptor (beta chain) is shown here with its context. Germline V gene sequence: CDR1 SGHTA, CDR2 FQGTGA. CDR3 length equals 17 residues. With 1 base clipped from V and 3 bases from J, the junction kept 6 bases outside the gene matches. The iRepertoire nested amplicon-rescue multiplex PCR amplified TCR alpha and beta CDR3s from RNA. One-step reverse transcription and amplification started from approximately 100-400 ng of tissue mRNA or PBMC total RNA. TCRdb redid the calling of the multiplex PCR reads with MiXCR, one entry per CDR3 protein. In the table there are 85,000 to 110,000 distinct CDR3 sequences, around 28% of which are singletons. The data derive from a study of glioma-infiltrating T cells.

The chain carries TRBV7-3 and TRBJ2-2, with 9 bases that match TRBD2. Sequencing input: glioma tissue, nonneoplastic brain tissue, or PBMCs (not recorded which). This TCR was sampled from a human donor with low-grade glioma or glioblastoma, undergoing nonglioma brain surgery, or in good health (not recorded which). As DNA, the CDR3 is TGTGCCAGCAGCTTAAGCCTAGCGGGGATTTACACCGGGGAGCTGTTTTTT. This gives the protein CASSLSLAGIYTGELFF. The entire variable domain, with the rest obtained from reference TRBV7-3 and TRBJ2-2, is as follows: GAGVSQTPSNKVTEKGKYVELRCDPISGHTALYWYRQSLGQGPEFLIYFQGTGAADDSGLPNDRFFAVRPEGSVSTLKIQRTERGDSAVYLCASSLSLAGIYTGELFFGEGSRLTVL.